The clone carrying this TCR beta chain occurred a few times. What it recognizes is unknown. This sample stems from a study of T-cell reconstitution after alpha-beta-depleted transplantation in children. Broader study findings: Expanded graft clones numbering several hundred reportedly gave rise to alpha-beta T cells about two months after transplant. For some patients, TCRbeta diversity was high at day 60 because of recipient T cells and thymic progenitors that survived. Newly made T cells mostly supplied T-cell counts and diversity one year after transplant.

Unique molecular identifiers were incorporated into the prepared TCRbeta library. A single record per CDR3 protein comes from TCRdb applying MiXCR to the PCR reads. The data show roughly 120,000 distinct CDR3 sequences, roughly 23% seen once. This clonotype was sampled from a male patient under 10 years old who had a stem cell transplant for chronic granulomatous disease, so the T cells may come from the graft donor. The sample in question was PBMCs, mostly from graft donor cells, obtained 180 days after TCRalphabeta/CD19-depleted stem cell transplant.

CDR3 residues: CASSLAGGRNQPQHF. The CDR3 DNA reads as TGTGCCAGCAGTTTAGCAGGGGGCCGGAATCAGCCCCAGCATTTT. This chain connects TRBV12-3 or TRBV12-4 to TRBJ1-5, with 7 bases fitting TRBD1. J gave up 4 bases and V 0 bases, and 3 bases lay outside the gene matches. This CDR3 spans 15 amino acids.